Shown below are 13 T cell receptor beta chains from a single sample sequenced in a study of metastatic and nonmetastatic thyroid tumors. With MiXCR, TCRdb called clones anew from the PCR reads. The data contain 30,000 to 35,000 clones, 29% of them singletons. Before thyroid surgery, none of the patients had received any treatment. Sequenced: blood. All receptors derive from a female donor with papillary thyroid cancer or a benign thyroid nodule (not recorded which). Some clones in this sample may be carry-over from other donors' samples.

This clone was seen a handful of times. The chain combines TRBV27 with TRBJ2-7; D tentatively reads TRBD1 or TRBD2 (5 bases each). This CDR3 region has 12 residues. CDR1 is MNHEY and CDR2 is SMNVEV in the germline V gene (reference sequence). V lost 5 bases and J 2 bases, leaving 7 bases between the germline ends. CDR3 DNA sequence: TGTGCCAGCAGTACGGGACCCTACGAGCAGTACTTC. Translation gives CASSTGPYEQYF.

The rearrangement joins TRBV2 to TRBJ2-1, with D possibly TRBD2 on 6 matching bases. V was trimmed by 10 bases and J by 0 bases, leaving 13 bases between them. The CDR3 contains 14 residues. CDR1 SNHLY and CDR2 FYNNEI come from the germline V gene. The CDR3 DNA sequence: TGTGCCACCAAGACCGGGAGCTCCTACAATGAGCAGTTCTTC. Protein sequence: CATKTGSSYNEQFF. The variable domain in full, with the rest retrieved from reference TRBV2 and TRBJ2-1, is EPEVTQTPSHQVTQMGQEVILRCVPISNHLYFYWYRQILGQKVEFLVSFYNNEISEKSEIFDDQFSVERPDGSNFTLKIRSTKLEDSAMYFCATKTGSSYNEQFFGPGTRLTVL.

This clone appeared many times. At one end the junction does not follow the germline gene, possibly because of a read error. The chain couples TRBV5-4 to TRBJ2-7, with D possibly called TRBD1 or TRBD2 (5 bases each). Looked up from germline, CDR1 is SGHNT and CDR2 is YYREEE (reference sequence). The CDR3 extends over 14 amino acids. CDR3 in amino acids: CASSNFGGTYEQYF. The CDR3 DNA sequence: TGCGCCAGCAGCAATTTTGGGGGAACCTACGAGCAGTACTTC.

The V gene is TRBV11-2, the J gene TRBJ2-1; 9 bases agree with TRBD2. The CDR3 runs 18 residues. Losses at the gene ends were 1 base for V and 2 bases for J; bases not matched to a gene: 9. Germline-derived CDR1 and CDR2 are SGHAT and FQNNGV. This chain's CDR3 is CASSLGVSGSLAYNEQFF. CDR3 nucleotides: TGTGCCAGCAGCTTAGGGGTTAGCGGGAGCCTAGCCTACAATGAGCAGTTCTTC.

This chain uses TRBV7-3 with TRBJ2-5; D may match TRBD1 or TRBD2 (5 bases each). CDR3 length equals 15 residues. Germline CDR1 is SGHTA and CDR2 is FQGTGA. V shed 2 bases and J shed 5 bases, with 15 bases lying between them. In DNA form, the CDR3 reads TGTGCCAGCAGCTTATCCTGGGGGTCAAGGGAGACCCAGTACTTC. It translates to CASSLSWGSRETQYF. The whole variable domain, remainder taken from reference TRBV7-3 and TRBJ2-5, is GAGVSQTPSNKVTEKGKYVELRCDPISGHTALYWYRQSLGQGPEFLIYFQGTGAADDSGLPNDRFFAVRPEGSVSTLKIQRTERGDSAVYLCASSLSWGSRETQYFGPGTRLLVL.

The table lists this clone with many counts. This chain uses TRBV27 with TRBJ1-4; no reliable D call. Trimming took 5 bases from V and 4 from J, leaving 11 bases between them. CDR1 and CDR2 from the germline V gene are MNHEY and SMNVEV (reference sequence). The CDR3 consists of 14 residues. The CDR3 here is CASSIRGYNEKLFF. In DNA form, the CDR3 reads TGTGCCAGCAGTATACGGGGATATAATGAAAAACTGTTTTTT.

Notes on this clone: This may arise from a read error, as a much more abundant clone is one base away. This sample also contains other DNA sequences that code for the same CDR3. The rearrangement joins TRBV20-1 to TRBJ2-2; maybe TRBD1 (5 bases). The germline V gene has CDR1 DFQATT and CDR2 SNEGSKA (reference sequence). The CDR3 has 14 residues. The CDR3 DNA reads as TGTAGTGCTGAAGATGACAGTAACACCCGGGAGCTGTTTTTT. Encoded protein: CSAEDDSNTRELFF.

The chain employs TRBV4-2 and TRBJ2-3, with no clear D. Trimming left V 0 bases short and J 7 bases short, with 11 bases between. Germline V gene lookup returns CDR1 LGHNA and CDR2 YNFKEQ. The CDR3 consists of 14 residues. The CDR3 loop reads CASSQENGAHTQYF. The CDR3 DNA reads TGTGCCAGCAGCCAAGAAAACGGAGCCCATACGCAGTATTTT.

At least ten counts were recorded for this clone. This rearrangement joins TRBV3-1 to TRBJ1-1; no clear D gene. The germline V gene encodes CDR1 LGHDT and CDR2 YNNKEL (reference sequence). The CDR3 has 16 residues. With 4 bases removed from V and 2 bases from J, the gap between germline ends came to 17 bases. In DNA form, the CDR3 reads TGTGCCAGCAGCCTCTCTGGCGGCCACTTCAACACTGAAGCTTTCTTT. Translated: CASSLSGGHFNTEAFF. Looking up the rest from reference TRBV3-1 and TRBJ1-1 gives the full variable domain: DTAVSQTPKYLVTQMGNDKSIKCEQNLGHDTMYWYKQDSKKFLKIMFSYNNKELIINETVPNRFSPKSPDKAHLNLHINSLELGDSAVYFCASSLSGGHFNTEAFFGQGTRLTVV.

This chain uses TRBV3-1 with TRBJ2-1; 10 nucleotides agree with TRBD1. Germline V gene sequence: CDR1 LGHDT, CDR2 YNNKEL (reference sequence). V dropped 4 bases and J dropped 3; count of bases not matched to a gene: 3. The CDR3 contains 15 residues. The CDR3 loop is CASSPRDRGYNEQFF. Written as DNA, the CDR3 is TGTGCCAGCAGCCCCCGGGACAGGGGCTACAATGAGCAGTTCTTC.

This clone appeared many times. V is TRBV3-1 and J is TRBJ1-5; D is uncertain. Germline values: CDR1 LGHDT, CDR2 YNNKEL (reference sequence). The V end was cut by 1 base, the J end by 9 bases, with 13 bases between. The CDR3 has 14 amino acids. Here the CDR3 reads CASSQGVGVGPQHF. CDR3 sequence (DNA): TGTGCCAGCAGCCAAGGGGTAGGCGTGGGGCCCCAGCATTTT.

With regard to this clone: This is likely a read error, given that the CDR3 carries no conserved phenylalanine or tryptophan at its end. The V gene is TRBV19, the J gene TRBJ1-5; D not certain. Germline V gene data show CDR1 as LNHDA and CDR2 as SQIVND (reference sequence). The CDR3 runs to 13 residues. CDR3 DNA: TGTGCCAGTAGTATATTCGAGGATCAGGCCCAGCATTAT. Protein sequence: CASSIFEDQAQHY.

The chain combines TRBV10-3 with TRBJ2-5, with 7 bases matching TRBD1. After removal of 6 bases from V and 4 bases from J, the junction contained 8 bases not matched to a gene. From germline, CDR1 is ENHRY and CDR2 SYGVKD. The CDR3 loop spans 14 amino acids. The CDR3 sequence: CAIRDTGEGETQYF. CDR3 DNA sequence: TGTGCCATCAGAGACACAGGGGAAGGAGAGACCCAGTACTTC.